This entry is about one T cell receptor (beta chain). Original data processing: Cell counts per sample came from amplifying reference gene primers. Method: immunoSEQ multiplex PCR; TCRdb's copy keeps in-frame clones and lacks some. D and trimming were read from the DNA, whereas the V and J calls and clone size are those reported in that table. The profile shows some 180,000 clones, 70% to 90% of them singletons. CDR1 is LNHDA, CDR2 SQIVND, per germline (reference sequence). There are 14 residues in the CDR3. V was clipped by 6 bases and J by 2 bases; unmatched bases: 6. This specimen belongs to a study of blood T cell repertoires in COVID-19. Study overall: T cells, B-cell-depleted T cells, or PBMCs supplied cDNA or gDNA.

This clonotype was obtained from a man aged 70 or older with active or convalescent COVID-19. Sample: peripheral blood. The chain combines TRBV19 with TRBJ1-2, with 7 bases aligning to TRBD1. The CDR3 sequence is CASRHKQGNYGYTF. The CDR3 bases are TGTGCCAGTAGGCACAAACAGGGGAACTATGGCTACACCTTC.